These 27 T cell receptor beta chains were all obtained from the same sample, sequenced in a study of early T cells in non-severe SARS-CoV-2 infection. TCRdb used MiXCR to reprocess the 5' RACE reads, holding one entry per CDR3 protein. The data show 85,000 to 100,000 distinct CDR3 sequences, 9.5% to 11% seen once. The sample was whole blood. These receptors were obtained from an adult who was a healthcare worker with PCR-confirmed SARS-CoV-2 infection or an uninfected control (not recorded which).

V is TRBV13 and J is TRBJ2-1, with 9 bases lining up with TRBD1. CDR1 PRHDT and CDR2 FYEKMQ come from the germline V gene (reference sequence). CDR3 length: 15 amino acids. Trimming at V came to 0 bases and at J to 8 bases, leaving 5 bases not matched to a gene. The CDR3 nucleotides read TGTGCCAGCAGCTTAGGTCCGGGACAGGGCTATGAGCAGTTCTTC. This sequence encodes CASSLGPGQGYEQFF.

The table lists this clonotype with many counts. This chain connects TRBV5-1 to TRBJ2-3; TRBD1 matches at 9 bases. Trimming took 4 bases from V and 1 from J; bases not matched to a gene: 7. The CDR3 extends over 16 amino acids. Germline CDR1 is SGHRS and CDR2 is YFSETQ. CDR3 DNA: TGCGCCAGCAGCGAAGGGACAGGGTACGGCACAGATACGCAGTATTTT. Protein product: CASSEGTGYGTDTQYF.

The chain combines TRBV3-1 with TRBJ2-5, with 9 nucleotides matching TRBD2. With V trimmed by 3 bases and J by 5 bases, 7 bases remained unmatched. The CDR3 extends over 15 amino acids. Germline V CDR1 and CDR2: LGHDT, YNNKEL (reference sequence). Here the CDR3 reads CASSHGGRAAETQYF. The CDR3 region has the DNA TGTGCCAGCAGCCACGGCGGGAGGGCCGCGGAGACCCAGTACTTC.

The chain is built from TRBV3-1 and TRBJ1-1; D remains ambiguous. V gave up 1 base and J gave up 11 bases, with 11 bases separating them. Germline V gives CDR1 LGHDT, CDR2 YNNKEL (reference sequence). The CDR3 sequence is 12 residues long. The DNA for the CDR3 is TGTGCCAGCAGCCAAGTTCGGGATGAGGCTTTCTTT. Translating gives CASSQVRDEAFF.

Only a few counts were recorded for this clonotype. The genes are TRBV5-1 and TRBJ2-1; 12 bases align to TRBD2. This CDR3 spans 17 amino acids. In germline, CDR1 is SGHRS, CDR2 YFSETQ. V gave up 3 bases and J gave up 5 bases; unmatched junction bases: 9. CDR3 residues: CASSSRTSGITHNEQFF. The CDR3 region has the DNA TGCGCCAGCAGCTCCAGGACTAGCGGGATTACCCACAATGAGCAGTTCTTC.

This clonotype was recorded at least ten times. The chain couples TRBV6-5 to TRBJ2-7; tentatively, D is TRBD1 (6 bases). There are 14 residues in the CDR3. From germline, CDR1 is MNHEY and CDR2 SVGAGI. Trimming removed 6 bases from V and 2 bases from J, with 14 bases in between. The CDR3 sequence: CASSNTRGPYEQYF. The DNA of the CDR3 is TGTGCCAGCAGCAATACCAGGGGCCCCTACGAGCAGTACTTC.

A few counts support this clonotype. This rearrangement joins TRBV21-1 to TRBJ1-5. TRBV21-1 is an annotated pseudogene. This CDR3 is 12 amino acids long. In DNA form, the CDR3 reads TGTGCCAGCAGCAAAGCCGCTCAGCCCCAGCATTTT. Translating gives CASSKAAQPQHF.

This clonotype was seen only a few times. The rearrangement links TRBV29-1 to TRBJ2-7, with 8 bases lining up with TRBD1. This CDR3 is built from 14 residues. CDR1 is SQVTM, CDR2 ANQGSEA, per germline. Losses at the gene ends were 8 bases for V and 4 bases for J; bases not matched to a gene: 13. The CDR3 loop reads CSYLGQGGRYEQYF. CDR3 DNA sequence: TGCAGCTACCTTGGACAGGGAGGAAGGTACGAGCAGTACTTC.

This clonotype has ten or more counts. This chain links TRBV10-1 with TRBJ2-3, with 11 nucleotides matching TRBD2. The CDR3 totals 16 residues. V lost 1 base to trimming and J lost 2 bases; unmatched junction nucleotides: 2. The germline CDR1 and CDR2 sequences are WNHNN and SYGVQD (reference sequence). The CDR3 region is CASSELAGGFTDTQYF. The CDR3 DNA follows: TGCGCCAGCAGTGAGTTAGCGGGAGGGTTCACAGATACGCAGTATTTT.

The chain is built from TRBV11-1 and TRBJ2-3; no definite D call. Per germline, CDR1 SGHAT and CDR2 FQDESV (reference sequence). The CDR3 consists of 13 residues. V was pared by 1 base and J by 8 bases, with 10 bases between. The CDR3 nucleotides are TGTGCCAGCAGCTTAGAAGGGTATGGTACGCAGTATTTT. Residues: CASSLEGYGTQYF.

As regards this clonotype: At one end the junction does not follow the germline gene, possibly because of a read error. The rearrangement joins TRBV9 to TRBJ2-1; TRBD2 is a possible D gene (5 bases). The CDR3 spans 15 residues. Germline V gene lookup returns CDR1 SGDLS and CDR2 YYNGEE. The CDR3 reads CTSSVAGISYNEQFF. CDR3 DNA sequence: TGTACCAGCAGCGTAGCCGGGATTTCCTACAATGAGCAGTTCTTC.

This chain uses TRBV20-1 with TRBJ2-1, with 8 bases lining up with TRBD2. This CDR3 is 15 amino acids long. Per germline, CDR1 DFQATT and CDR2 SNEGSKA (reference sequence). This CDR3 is CTLRDPAGGGNEQFF. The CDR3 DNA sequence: TGCACCCTTAGGGACCCCGCGGGGGGAGGCAATGAGCAGTTCTTC.

CDR3 loop: CSAGQGARETQYF. CDR3 in DNA: TGCAGTGCTGGACAGGGGGCGAGGGAGACCCAGTACTTC. The genes are TRBV20-1 and TRBJ2-5, with 11 nucleotides matching TRBD1. Trimming at V came to 5 bases and at J to 5 bases, leaving 4 bases not matched to a gene. The CDR3 sequence is 13 residues long. The germline gives CDR1 DFQATT, CDR2 SNEGSKA (reference sequence).

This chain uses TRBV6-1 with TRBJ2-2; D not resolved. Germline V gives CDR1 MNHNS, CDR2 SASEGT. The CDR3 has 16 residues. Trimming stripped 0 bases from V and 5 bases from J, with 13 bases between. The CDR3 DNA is TGTGCCAGCAGTGAAGCTTGGGTCCGAGGTACCGGGGAGCTGTTTTTT. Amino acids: CASSEAWVRGTGELFF.

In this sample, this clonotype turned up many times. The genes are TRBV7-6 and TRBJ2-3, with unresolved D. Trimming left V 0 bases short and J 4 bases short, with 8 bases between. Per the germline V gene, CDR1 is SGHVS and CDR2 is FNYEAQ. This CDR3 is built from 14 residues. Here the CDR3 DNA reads TGTGCCAGCAGCTTAGCGTATCGGGCAGATACGCAGTATTTT. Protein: CASSLAYRADTQYF.

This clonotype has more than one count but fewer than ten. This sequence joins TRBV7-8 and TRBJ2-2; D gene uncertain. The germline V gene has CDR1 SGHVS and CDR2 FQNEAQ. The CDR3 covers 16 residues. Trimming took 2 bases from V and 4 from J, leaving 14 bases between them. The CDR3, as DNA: TGTGCCAGCAGCTTATTAGGAATTCTAAGCACCGGGGAGCTGTTTTTT. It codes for CASSLLGILSTGELFF.

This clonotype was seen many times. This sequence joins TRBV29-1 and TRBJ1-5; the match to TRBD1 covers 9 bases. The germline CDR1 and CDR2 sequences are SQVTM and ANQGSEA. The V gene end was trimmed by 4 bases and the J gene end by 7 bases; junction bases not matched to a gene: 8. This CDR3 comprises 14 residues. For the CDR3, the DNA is TGCAGCGTTGTGGACAGGGGTTTTGGACAGCCCCAGCATTTT. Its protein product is CSVVDRGFGQPQHF.

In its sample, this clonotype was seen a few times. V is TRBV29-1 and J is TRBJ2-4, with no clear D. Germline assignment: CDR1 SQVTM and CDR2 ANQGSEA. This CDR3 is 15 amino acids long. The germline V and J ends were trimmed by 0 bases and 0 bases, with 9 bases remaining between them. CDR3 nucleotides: TGCAGCGTTGAAGATCCGGAACTAGCCAAAAACATTCAGTACTTC. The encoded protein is CSVEDPELAKNIQYF.

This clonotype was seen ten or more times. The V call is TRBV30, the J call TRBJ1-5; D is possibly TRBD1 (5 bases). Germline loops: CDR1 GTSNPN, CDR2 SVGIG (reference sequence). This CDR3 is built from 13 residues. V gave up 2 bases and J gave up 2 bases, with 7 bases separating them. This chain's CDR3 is CAWSKGGNQPQHF. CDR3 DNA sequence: TGTGCCTGGAGTAAAGGGGGCAATCAGCCCCAGCATTTT.

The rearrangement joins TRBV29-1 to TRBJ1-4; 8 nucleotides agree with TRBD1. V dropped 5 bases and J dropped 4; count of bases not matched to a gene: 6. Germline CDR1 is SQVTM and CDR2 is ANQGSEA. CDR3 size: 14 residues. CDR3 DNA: TGCAGCGTTTCTACAGGGGGGAGTAATGAAAAACTGTTTTTT. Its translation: CSVSTGGSNEKLFF.

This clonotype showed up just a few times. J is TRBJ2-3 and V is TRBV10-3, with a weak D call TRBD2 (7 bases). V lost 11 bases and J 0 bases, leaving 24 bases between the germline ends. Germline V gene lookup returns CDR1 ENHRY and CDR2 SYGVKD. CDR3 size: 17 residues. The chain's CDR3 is CASRRRGGGESTDTQYF. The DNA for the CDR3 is TGTGCCTCCCGACGGAGGGGCGGGGGCGAGAGCACAGATACGCAGTATTTT.

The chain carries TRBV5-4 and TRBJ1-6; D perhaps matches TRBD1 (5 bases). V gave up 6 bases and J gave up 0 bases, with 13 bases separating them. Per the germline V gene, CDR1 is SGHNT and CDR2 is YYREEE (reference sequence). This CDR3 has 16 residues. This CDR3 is CASKDIRGSYNSPLHF. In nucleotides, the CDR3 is TGTGCCAGCAAGGACATCCGGGGCTCCTATAATTCACCCCTCCACTTT.

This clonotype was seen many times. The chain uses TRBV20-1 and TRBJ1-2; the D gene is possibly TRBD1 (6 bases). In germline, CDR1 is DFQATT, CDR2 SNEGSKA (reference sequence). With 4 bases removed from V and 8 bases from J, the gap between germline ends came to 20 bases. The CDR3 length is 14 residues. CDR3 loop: CSANPRGGGSGYTF. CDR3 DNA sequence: TGCAGTGCTAACCCACGGGGTGGGGGCAGCGGCTACACCTTC.

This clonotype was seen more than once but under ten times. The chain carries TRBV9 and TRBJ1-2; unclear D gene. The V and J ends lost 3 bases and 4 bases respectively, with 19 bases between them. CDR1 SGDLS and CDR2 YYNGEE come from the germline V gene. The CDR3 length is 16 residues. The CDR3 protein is CASSAGLDDFPYGYTF. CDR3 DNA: TGTGCCAGCAGCGCCGGACTGGACGACTTCCCCTATGGCTACACCTTC.

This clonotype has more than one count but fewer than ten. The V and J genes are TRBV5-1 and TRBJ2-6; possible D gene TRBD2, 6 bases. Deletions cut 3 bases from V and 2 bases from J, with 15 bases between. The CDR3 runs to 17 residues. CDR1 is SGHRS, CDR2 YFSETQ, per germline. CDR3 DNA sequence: TGCGCCAGCAGCTCGCCCAGAGGGAGGCCTGGGGCCAACGTCCTGACTTTC. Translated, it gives CASSSPRGRPGANVLTF.

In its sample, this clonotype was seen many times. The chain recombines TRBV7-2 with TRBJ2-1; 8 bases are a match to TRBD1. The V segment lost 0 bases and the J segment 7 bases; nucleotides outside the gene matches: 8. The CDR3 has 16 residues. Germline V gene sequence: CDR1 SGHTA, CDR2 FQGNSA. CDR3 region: CASSLAFRTGINEQFF. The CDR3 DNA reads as TGTGCCAGCAGCTTAGCTTTCAGGACAGGGATAAATGAGCAGTTCTTC. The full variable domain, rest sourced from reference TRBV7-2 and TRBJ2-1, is GAGVSQSPSNKVTEKGKDVELRCDPISGHTALYWYRQSLGQGLEFLIYFQGNSAPDKSGLPSDRFSAERTGGSVSTLTIQRTQQEDSAVYLCASSLAFRTGINEQFFGPGTRLTVL.

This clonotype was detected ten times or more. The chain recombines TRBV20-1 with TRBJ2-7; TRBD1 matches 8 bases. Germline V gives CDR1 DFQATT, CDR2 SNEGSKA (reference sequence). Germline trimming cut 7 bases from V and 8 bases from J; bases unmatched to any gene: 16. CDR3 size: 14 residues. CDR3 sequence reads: CSGSSSGQGAKQYF. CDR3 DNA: TGCAGTGGGTCCTCCTCGGGGCAGGGGGCAAAGCAGTACTTC.